This TCR beta chain was sequenced for a study of blood T cell repertoires in COVID-19. Study summary: Sites in the United States, Italy and Spain provided acute and convalescent COVID-19 samples. Sources were T cells, B-cell-depleted T cells, or PBMCs; the material itself was cDNA or gDNA.

Authors' analysis steps: Estimation of nucleated cell counts was performed using reference gene primer amplification. TCRdb's table, derived via immunoSEQ multiplex PCR, lists solely in-frame clones and lacks some. That table supplies the V and J calls and clone size; D and trimming were determined from the DNA. The sample lists a few hundred thousand clones; roughly nine tenths were seen once. In its sample, this clone was seen a few times. The same CDR3 also results from other DNA sequences found in this sample. Between the trimmed V and J ends, which lost 3 bases and 0 bases, there was a span of 12 bases. Germline V gives CDR1 MDHEN, CDR2 SYDVKM. The CDR3 is 15 amino acids. Donors of Cohort 3 who recovered were those that had two negative PCRs, clearance, or symptom resolution.

Input material: PBMCs or T cells enriched from blood (not recorded which). This clonotype originated in a woman aged 25 to 45 who had recovered from COVID-19. The chain employs TRBV28 and TRBJ2-7, with D possibly matching TRBD2 (6 bases). The CDR3 here is CASSLGGRSSYEQYF. CDR3 DNA sequence: TGTGCCAGCAGTTTGGGAGGACGGAGCTCCTACGAGCAGTACTTC.